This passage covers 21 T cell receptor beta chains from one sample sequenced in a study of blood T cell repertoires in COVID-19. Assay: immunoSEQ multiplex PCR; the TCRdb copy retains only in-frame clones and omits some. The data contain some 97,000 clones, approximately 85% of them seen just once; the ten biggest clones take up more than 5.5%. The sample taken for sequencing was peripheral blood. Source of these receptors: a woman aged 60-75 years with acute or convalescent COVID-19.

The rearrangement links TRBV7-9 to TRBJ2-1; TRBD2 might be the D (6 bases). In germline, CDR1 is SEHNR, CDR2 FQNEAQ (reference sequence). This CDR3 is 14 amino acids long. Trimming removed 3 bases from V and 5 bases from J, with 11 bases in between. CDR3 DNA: TGTGCCAGCAGCTTCTCTGGAGGGAACAATGAGCAGTTCTTC. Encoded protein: CASSFSGGNNEQFF.

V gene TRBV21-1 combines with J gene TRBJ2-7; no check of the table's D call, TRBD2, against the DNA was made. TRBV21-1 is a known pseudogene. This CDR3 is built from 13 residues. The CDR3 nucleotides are TGTGCCAGCAGCAAGAGGGTAGGGTACGAGCAGTACGTC. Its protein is CASSKRVGYEQYV.

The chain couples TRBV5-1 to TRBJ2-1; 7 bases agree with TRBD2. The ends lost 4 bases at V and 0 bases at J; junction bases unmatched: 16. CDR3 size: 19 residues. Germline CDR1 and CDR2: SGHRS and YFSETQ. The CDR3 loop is CASSTGLGPGVGSYNEQFF. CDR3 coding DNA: TGCGCCAGCAGCACCGGACTAGGCCCGGGGGTCGGCTCCTACAATGAGCAGTTCTTC.

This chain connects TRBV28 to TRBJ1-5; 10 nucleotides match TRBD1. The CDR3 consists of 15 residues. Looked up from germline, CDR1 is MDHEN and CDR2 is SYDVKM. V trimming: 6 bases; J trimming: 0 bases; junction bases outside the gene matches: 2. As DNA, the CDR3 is TGTGCCAGCAGGACAGGGGGCTATAGCAATCAGCCCCAGCATTTT. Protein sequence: CASRTGGYSNQPQHF.

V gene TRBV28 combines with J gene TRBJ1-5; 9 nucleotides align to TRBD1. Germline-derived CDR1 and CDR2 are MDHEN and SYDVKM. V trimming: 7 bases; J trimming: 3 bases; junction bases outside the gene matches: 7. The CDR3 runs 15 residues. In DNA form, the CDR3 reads TGTGCCAGCATCCCTGGGACAGGGTTCAATCAGCCCCAGCATTTT. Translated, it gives CASIPGTGFNQPQHF.

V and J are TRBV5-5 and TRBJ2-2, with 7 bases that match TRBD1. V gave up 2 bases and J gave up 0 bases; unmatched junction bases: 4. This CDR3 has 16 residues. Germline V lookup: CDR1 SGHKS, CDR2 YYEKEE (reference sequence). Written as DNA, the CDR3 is TGTGCCAGCAGCTTAGAGGGGACAGCGAACACCGGGGAGCTGTTTTTT. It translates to CASSLEGTANTGELFF.

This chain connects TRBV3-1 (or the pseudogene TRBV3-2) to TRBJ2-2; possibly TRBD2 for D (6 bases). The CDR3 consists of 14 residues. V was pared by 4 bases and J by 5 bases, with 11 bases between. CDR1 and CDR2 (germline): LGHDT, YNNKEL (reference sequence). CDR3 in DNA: TGTGCCAGCAGCCCCGCAGGGAGGACCGGGGAGCTGTTTTTT. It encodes CASSPAGRTGELFF.

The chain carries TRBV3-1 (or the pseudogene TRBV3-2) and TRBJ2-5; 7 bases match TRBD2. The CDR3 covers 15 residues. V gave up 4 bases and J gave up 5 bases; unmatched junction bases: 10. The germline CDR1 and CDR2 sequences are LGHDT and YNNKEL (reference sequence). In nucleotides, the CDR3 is TGTGCCAGCAGCCCCCCAGGACTAGGGGTGGAGACCCAGTACTTC. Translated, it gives CASSPPGLGVETQYF.

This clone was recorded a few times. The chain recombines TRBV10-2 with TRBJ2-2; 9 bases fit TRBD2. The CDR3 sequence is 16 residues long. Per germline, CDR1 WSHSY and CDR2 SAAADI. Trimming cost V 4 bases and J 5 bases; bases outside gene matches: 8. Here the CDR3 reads CASSVGLAGWTGELFF. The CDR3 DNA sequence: TGCGCCAGCAGTGTGGGGCTAGCGGGATGGACCGGGGAGCTGTTTTTT.

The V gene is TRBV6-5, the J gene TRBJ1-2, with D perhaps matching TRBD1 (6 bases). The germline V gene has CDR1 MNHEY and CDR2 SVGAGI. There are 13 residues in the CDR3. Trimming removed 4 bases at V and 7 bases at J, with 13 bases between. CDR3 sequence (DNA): TGTGCCAGCAGTTCCCTAGGGGGTCGTGGCTACACCTTC. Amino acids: CASSSLGGRGYTF.

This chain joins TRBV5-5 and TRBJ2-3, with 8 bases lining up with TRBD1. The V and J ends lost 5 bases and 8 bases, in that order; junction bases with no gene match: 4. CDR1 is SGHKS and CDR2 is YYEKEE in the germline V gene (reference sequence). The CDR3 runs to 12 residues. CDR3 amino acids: CASSLTGGTQYF. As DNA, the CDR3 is TGTGCCAGCAGTCTAACAGGGGGTACGCAGTATTTT.

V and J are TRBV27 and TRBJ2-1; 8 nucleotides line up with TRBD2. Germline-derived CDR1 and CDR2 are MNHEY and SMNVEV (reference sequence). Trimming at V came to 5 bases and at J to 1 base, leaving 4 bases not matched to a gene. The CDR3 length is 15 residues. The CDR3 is CASSPRGGSYNEQFF. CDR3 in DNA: TGTGCCAGCAGTCCCCGGGGGGGGTCCTACAATGAGCAGTTCTTC.

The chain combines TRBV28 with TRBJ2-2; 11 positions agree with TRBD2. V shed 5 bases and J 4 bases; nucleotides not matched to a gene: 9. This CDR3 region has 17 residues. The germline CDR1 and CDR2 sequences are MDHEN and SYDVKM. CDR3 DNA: TGTGCCAGCAGTGTCATAGCGGGAGGGGTTGTCACCGGGGAGCTGTTTTTT. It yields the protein CASSVIAGGVVTGELFF.

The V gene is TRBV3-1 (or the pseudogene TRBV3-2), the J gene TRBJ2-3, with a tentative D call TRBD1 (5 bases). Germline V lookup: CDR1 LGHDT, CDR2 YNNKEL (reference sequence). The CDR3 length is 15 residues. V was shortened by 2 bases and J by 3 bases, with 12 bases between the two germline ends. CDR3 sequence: CASSQFGAGTDTQYF. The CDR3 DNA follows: TGTGCCAGCAGCCAATTTGGGGCAGGTACAGATACGCAGTATTTT.

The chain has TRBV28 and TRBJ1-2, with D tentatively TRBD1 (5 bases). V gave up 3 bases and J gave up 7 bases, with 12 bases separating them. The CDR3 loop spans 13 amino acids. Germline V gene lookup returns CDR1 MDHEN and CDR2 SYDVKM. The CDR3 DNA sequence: TGTGCCAGCAGTTTTGGCAGGGTGAGTGGCTACACCTTC. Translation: CASSFGRVSGYTF.

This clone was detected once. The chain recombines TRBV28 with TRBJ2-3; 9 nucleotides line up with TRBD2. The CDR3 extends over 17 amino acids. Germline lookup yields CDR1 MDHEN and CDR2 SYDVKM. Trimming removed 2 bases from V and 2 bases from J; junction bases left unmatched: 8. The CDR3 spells CASSLRSLAGLTDTQYF. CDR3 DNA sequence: TGTGCCAGCAGTTTAAGATCTCTAGCGGGACTCACAGATACGCAGTATTTT.

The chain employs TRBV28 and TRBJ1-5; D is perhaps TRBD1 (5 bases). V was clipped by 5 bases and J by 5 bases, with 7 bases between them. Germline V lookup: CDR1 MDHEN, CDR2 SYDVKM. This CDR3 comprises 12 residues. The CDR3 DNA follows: TGTGCCAGCAGTATACAGGATCAGCCCCAGCATTTT. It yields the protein CASSIQDQPQHF.

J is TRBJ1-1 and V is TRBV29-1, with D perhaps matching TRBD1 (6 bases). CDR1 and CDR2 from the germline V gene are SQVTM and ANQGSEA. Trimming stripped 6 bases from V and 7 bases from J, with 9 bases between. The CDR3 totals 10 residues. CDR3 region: CSVHRVEAFF. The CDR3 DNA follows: TGCAGCGTCCACAGGGTTGAAGCTTTCTTT.

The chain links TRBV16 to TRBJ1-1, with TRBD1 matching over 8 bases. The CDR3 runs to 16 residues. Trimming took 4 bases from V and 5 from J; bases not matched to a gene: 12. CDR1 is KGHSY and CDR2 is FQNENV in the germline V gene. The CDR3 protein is CASSLYNRGLGTEAFF. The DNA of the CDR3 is TGTGCCAGCAGCCTATATAACAGGGGGTTAGGGACTGAAGCTTTCTTT.

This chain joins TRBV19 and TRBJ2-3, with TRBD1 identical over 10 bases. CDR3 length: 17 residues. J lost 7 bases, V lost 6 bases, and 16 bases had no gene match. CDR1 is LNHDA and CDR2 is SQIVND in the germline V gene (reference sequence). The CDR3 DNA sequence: TGTGCCAGTAGGTATGAAGCCCAGGGACAGGGGACCTATACGCAGTATTTT. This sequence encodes CASRYEAQGQGTYTQYF.

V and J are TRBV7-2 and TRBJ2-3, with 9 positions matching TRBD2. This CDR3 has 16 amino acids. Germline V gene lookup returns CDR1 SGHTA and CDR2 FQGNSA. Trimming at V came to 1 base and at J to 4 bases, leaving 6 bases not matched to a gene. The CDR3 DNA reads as TGTGCCAGCAGCTTAGATCGGGCGGGAGGGGCAGATACGCAGTATTTT. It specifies CASSLDRAGGADTQYF.